The clone carrying this T cell receptor beta chain was counted between two and nine times. This sample is drawn from a study of blood T cells in healthy people across ages. A second PCR of about 6 to 11 cycles used a sample-barcoded 5' primer and a J-beta primer mix. TCRdb re-analysed the 5' RACE reads in MiXCR, keeping a single row per CDR3 protein. The sample lists around 850,000 distinct CDR3 sequences, about 34% occurring once. Germline V lookup: CDR1 PRHDT, CDR2 FYEKMQ (reference sequence). The CDR3 runs 13 residues. V dropped 6 bases and J dropped 6 bases, with 11 bases sitting between them. The chain is built from TRBV13 and TRBJ2-2; D not resolved. The origin of this receptor is a young man in good health. The specimen was blood. CDR3 residues: CASSLPAAGELFF. For the CDR3, the DNA is TGTGCCAGCAGTCTCCCTGCCGCCGGGGAGCTGTTTTTT.